This TCR beta chain was sequenced for a study of T-cell reconstitution after alpha-beta-depleted transplantation in children (dated by TCRdb to about 2016). Context from the whole study: T-cell immune reconstitution after TCRalphabeta/CD19-depleted allogeneic hematopoietic cell transplantation in children was quantitatively tracked in the study by means of TCR repertoire profiling.

The CDR3 covers 14 residues, taking in both the cysteine and the phenylalanine. The only DNA kept is the CDR3, 42 bases in frame from the first base. Via the germline V gene (reference sequence), CDR1 is DFQATT and CDR2 SNEGSKA. V drops 0 bases and J drops 7 bases, leaving 16 bases in between. Receptor libraries were prepared by PCR. The listed sequencing device is Illumina HiSeq 2500. TCR library preparation used molecular barcoding, with unique molecular identifiers applied to normalize quantification of the TCRbeta repertoire. Clones were called with MiXCR by TCRdb after fastp trimmed the public reads at Q25, and only in-frame beta chains were retained. Duplicate CDR3 protein sequences are folded into a single record with the most common DNA and genes. The table for this sample lists some 640,000 distinct CDR3 sequences; around a sixth of them were counted only once. Of the sample, 1.1% falls within the top ten clones.

This clonotype was counted between two and nine times. Its binding antigen is unknown. No quality values exist for individual bases; no much larger clone is one base distant. Material: PBMCs from the stem cell graft donor, obtained from the stem cell graft. The chain joins TRBV20-1 to TRBJ2-7; tentative D gene TRBD2, with 5 bases matching. The clonotype originates from a human donor who donated a stem cell graft to a child with acute myeloid leukemia. The DNA is TGCAGTGCTAGAGATTCGGGAATCGGCGGAGAGCAGTACTTC. The resulting protein is CSARDSGIGGEQYF.